This TCR beta chain came from a study of cytomegalovirus exposure and HLA in healthy donors (TCRdb year 2017). General notes on the study: In an earlier analysis of roughly 590 of the donors, 250 to 350 Gb of sequence data and 117 million unique TCR beta sequences from roughly 200 million T cells were reported. Genome-wide SNP genotypes for about 65% of the roughly 700 donors were used in a later genetic analysis, which treated that subset as a discovery cohort. The study used immunosequencing to profile the T cell repertoires of under 700 subjects and linked those repertoires to cytomegalovirus serostatus. An early release that covered roughly 600 HLA-typed donors contained approximately 320 gigabases of sequencing data and tens of millions of unique TCR sequences. An earlier analysis of roughly 600 of the donors used high-throughput TCR beta sequencing to judge whether each TCR beta V gene segment behaved as functional or pseudogenic. Rather than drawing on any new phenotypic data, the later analysis identified candidate immune exposures from TCR beta sequences and the way those sequences occurred across donors. All discovery cohort repertoires had been generated using a single sequencing platform. Several DR-DQ haplotypes were treated as single units for association and clustering because of strong linkage in the cohort. Among about 390 genotyped donors of the cohort, an average of about 240,000 unique TCR beta nucleotide sequences were sequenced per donor, roughly 20% of them non-productive. To predict cytomegalovirus infection status, the study brought together high-throughput TCR immunosequencing, statistical association of individual TCRs with disease status, and machine learning. Among the roughly 400 genotyped donors, 81% belonged to the genetic ancestry cluster associated with self-reported Caucasian donors. To study patterns of TCR occurrence, a later analysis re-analyzed previously published TCR beta repertoires from 500 to 850 donors and added high-resolution HLA genotyping. The study aimed to test whether signatures of past pathogen exposure could be identified by cataloging public T cell receptors. Class I and class II HLA loci were covered by the typing at four-digit resolution. In addition to the first cohort of roughly 700 subjects, a separate validation cohort of about 120 different subjects was used. Donor age, sex, ethnicity and CMV serostatus were collected together with the repertoire data. Typing coverage varied by locus: roughly 629-630 donors for A, B, C, DRB1 and DQB1; roughly 500 for DQA1; about 600 for DPA1; approximately 450 for DPB1.

To prepare the library, the immunoSEQ multiplex PCR assay was applied. For the multiplex PCR, a mixture combining 60 forward primers for TCR Vbeta segments and 13 reverse primers for TCR Jbeta segments was used. The CDR3 region of rearranged TCR beta genes was amplified from genomic DNA by a multiplex PCR assay. On the Illumina HiSeq System, the amplified TCR beta libraries were sequenced as 87-base-pair reads. Turning to the authors' computational methods: In a later analysis, 70 million to 95 million unique TCR beta chains were counted across the 500 to 700 repertoires, and about 10 million of these chains were shared by at least two donors. Raw reads were error-corrected and collapsed into unique sequences with a nearest-neighbor algorithm that merged closely related sequences to remove PCR and sequencing errors. To assign V, D and J gene segments, CDR3 sequences were aligned to IMGT reference sequences. For a sequence to be retained, a match of at least six nucleotides to both a V gene segment and a J gene segment was required. A rearrangement counted as productive if the CDR3 had no stop codons and remained in frame with V and J, and every other rearrangement counted as non-productive. Following IMGT convention, CDR3 was defined as the stretch from the second conserved V-encoded cysteine to the conserved J-encoded phenylalanine. In an earlier analysis of approximately 590 of the donors, sequences lacking an unambiguous match to a single V gene segment were excluded. In an earlier analysis of 587 of the donors, V segments were called functional above 56.7% productive rearrangements and were called segregating when the between-donor standard deviation exceeded 5%. A statistical classification framework was developed to diagnose cytomegalovirus status using the catalog of TCR beta chain sequences. In a later analysis, TCR nucleotide sequences were compared against IMGT/GENE-DB human TR gene sequences so that V and J genes could be assigned. In a later analysis, CDR3 sequences and most-parsimonious VDJ recombination scenarios were assigned using the TCRdist pipeline. In a later analysis, every TCR beta chain was defined by the combination of its CDR3 amino acid sequence and its V-gene family, and reads without a unique V-gene family were dropped. To address suspected cross-contamination and a sequencing artifact, a later analysis removed several hundred highly shared, low-generation-probability nucleotide sequences. A later analysis calculated a clonal expansion index for each public chain from normalized within-repertoire ranks of inferred template counts. A later analysis computed generation probabilities with a VDJ recombination model fitted to out-of-frame rearrangements, and checked the results against IGoR. Hypergeometric tests were used in a later analysis to score TCR-TCR, TCR-HLA and TCR-CMV co-occurrence, with a repertoire-size bias correction applied to the TCR pairs. A later analysis estimated false discovery rates by permuting HLA or CMV assignments 20 times. In a later analysis, co-occurring TCRs were grouped with DBSCAN, and TCRdist sequence similarity was added when clustering was performed within HLA-allele-positive subsets. For co-occurrence clustering, repertoires with fewer than 30,000 or more than 120,000 public chains were excluded, along with roughly five repertoires with anomalous nucleotide sharing. TCRdb's version of the immuneACCESS table is confined to in-frame rearrangements and falls short of the full clone set. An unresolved V gene accounts for under half of the shortfall where checked; the remainder is of unknown origin. The DNA was the basis for D and trimming; V, J and clone size are from that table. The sample has roughly 70,000 clones on record, 80% to 90% of them singletons. The ten largest clones take up 12% of the sample.

About this clone: Its antigen is currently not known. It has no much larger one-base neighbor in the sample; base qualities were not kept.

The cohort was made up of approximately 670 healthy bone marrow donors. At the time of sampling, all cohort members were nominally healthy, though unrecorded immune exposures were likely present. The donor tested CMV seropositive, placing the donor among the 290 or so seropositive members of the cohort. Each donor provided a peripheral blood sample, and peripheral blood mononuclear cells were used for TCR beta sequencing. Genomic DNA extraction from the blood cell samples was performed with the Qiagen DNeasy Blood Extraction Kit. The paper's findings and limits, for the study overall: Only TCR beta chains were sequenced in this cohort, and the absence of alpha or paired-chain data limited detectable features. In a later analysis, TCR association rates were found to vary across HLA loci, with the most associated TCRs seen for DRB1 alleles and the fewest for HLA-C alleles. When HLA alleles, especially DR and DQ, strongly co-occurred, TCR associations were difficult to assign to individual alleles. The sequencing pipeline was judged likely to have produced a cluster of highly shared sequence variants as a technical artifact. Sequencing depth was assumed to be roughly uniform across donors in the presence/absence analyses, though that assumption may not hold. Because some donors lacked HLA typing at each locus, the association tests relied only on the typed subset. Broadly in line with IMGT annotations, most TCR beta V segments showed up in productive rearrangements about 87% or about 30% of the time in an earlier analysis of roughly 590 of the donors. A later analysis found that most CMV-associated TCR beta chains appeared HLA-restricted, with HLA associations seemingly driven largely by CMV exposure. A further reported finding was that TCR beta sequences accurately predicted the HLA-A and HLA-B alleles for most subjects in the first cohort. For the cohort, immune exposure information was limited to CMV serostatus. A total of roughly 160 TCR beta chains were listed by the study as associated with cytomegalovirus. In a later analysis, some 18,000 TCR beta sequences were associated with specific HLA alleles at a false discovery rate of 0.05. In both the original and validation cohorts, the classifier was reported to diagnose cytomegalovirus status with high specificity and sensitivity. V-gene and J-gene trimming of TCR beta chains was associated with a missense DCLRE1C variant in a later genetic analysis, and the association was replicated in an independent cohort. Linkage disequilibrium might explain the correlated functional status among segregating V segments, but an unknown experimental factor could not be excluded. A later genetic analysis reported fewer N-insertions in productive TCRs among donors in an Asian-associated ancestry cluster than the roughly 620-donor mean. A later analysis reported that several top co-occurrence clusters appeared linked to parvovirus B19, influenza, CMV and Epstein-Barr virus. Some IMGT-functional V segments, including TRBV6-2 and TRBV6-3, could not be told apart with the 87-base-pair reads, so those segments were excluded. In a later analysis, HLA-associated TCR beta chains were found to be more clonally expanded and to have lower generation probabilities than equally common non-associated chains. While some public TCRs were present in many individuals, most TCR sequences turned up only very rarely across donors. It was suggested by the authors that the approach could potentially be generalized to other disease states and immunological phenotypes. A few of the identified cytomegalovirus-associated TCR beta chains were confirmed in vitro to be specific for cytomegalovirus antigens. Because counts were too low, about 17 rarely observed V segments, including chromosome 9 orphons, were excluded from the earlier analysis of several hundred of the donors.

CDR1 and CDR2, per the germline V gene (reference sequence), are SGHNT and YYREEE. Inclusive of the bounding cysteine and phenylalanine, the CDR3 is 15 residues long. The kept DNA is CDR3 alone, 45 bases in frame from the first base. V has 5 bases trimmed and J has 1 base trimmed; junction bases matching no gene number 5. This sequence was found in a woman in her twenties or thirties in good health and CMV-seropositive. The sample taken for sequencing was PBMCs. Here the chain combines TRBV5-4 and TRBJ2-5; 10 central bases correspond to TRBD2. The nucleotide sequence reads TGTGCCAGCAGTTCGGGACTAGCGTCCCAAGAGACCCAGTACTTC. Translated, this gives CASSSGLASQETQYF. The variable domain in full, with residues beyond the CDR3 obtained from the reference TRBV5-4 and TRBJ2-5 genes, is ETGVTQSPTHLIKTRGQQVTLRCSSQSGHNTVSWYQQALGQGPQFIFQYYREEENGRGNFPPRFSGLQFPNYSSELNVNALELDDSALYLCASSSGLASQETQYFGPGTRLLVL.